What follows are 19 T cell receptor beta chains derived from one specimen sequenced in a study of CD8 T cells in ankylosing spondylitis (dated by TCRdb to about 2017). Libraries were constructed by 5' RACE. The listed sequencing device is Illumina HiSeq 2500. The public reads were reanalyzed by TCRdb: fastp trimming at Q25, MiXCR alignment, in-frame beta chains only. One record per CDR3 amino acid sequence lists the most common genes and DNA. In all, the sample holds approximately 340,000 distinct CDR3 sequences, and around 15% of those were seen once. Approximately 0.99% of the sample belongs to the ten largest clones. Specimen: blood, either unsorted or a sorted T cell fraction (not recorded which). These receptors came from a male donor with ankylosing spondylitis or in good health (not recorded which).

This clonotype was seen once. The genes are TRBV7-9 and TRBJ2-5; D is possibly TRBD1 (5 bases). The length of the CDR3 is 15 residues. From germline, CDR1 is SEHNR and CDR2 FQNEAQ (reference sequence). The V gene lost 0 bases and the J gene lost 4 bases, with 12 bases spanning the gap. CDR3 residues: CASSLARQRGETQYF. The CDR3 coding sequence is TGTGCCAGCAGCTTAGCAAGGCAAAGGGGAGAGACCCAGTACTTC.

Only a few counts were recorded for this clonotype. The chain is built from TRBV29-1 and TRBJ1-1; tentative D call: TRBD1 (5 bases). V was clipped by 4 bases and J by 4 bases, with 10 bases between them. CDR1 SQVTM and CDR2 ANQGSEA come from the germline V gene. The CDR3 consists of 12 residues. The DNA for the CDR3 is TGCAGCGTTGTTGGGGGTATCACTGAAGCTTTCTTT. Its translation is CSVVGGITEAFF.

The chain couples TRBV30 to TRBJ1-2, with D possibly TRBD1 on 5 matching bases. The V gene lost 2 bases and the J gene lost 2 bases, with 18 bases spanning the gap. This CDR3 contains 16 residues. Germline values: CDR1 GTSNPN, CDR2 SVGIG (reference sequence). CDR3 bases: TGTGCCTGGAGTCCTCACCTCGGGGGTCCCAACTATGGCTACACCTTC. Its protein product is CAWSPHLGGPNYGYTF.

In its sample, this clonotype was seen many times. Here the CDR3 reads CASSLGTGGAMNTEAFF. The CDR3 nucleotides are TGTGCCAGCAGTCTCGGGACAGGGGGCGCCATGAACACTGAAGCTTTCTTT. The chain couples TRBV2 to TRBJ1-1; 12 bases fit TRBD1. This CDR3 spans 17 amino acids. V lost 5 bases, J lost 0 bases, and 7 bases stayed unmatched. Germline CDR1 and CDR2: SNHLY and FYNNEI.

The chain has TRBV5-1 and TRBJ2-5; D uncertain. V was cut by 6 bases and J by 5 bases, with 11 bases left in between. The germline CDR1 and CDR2 sequences are SGHRS and YFSETQ. The CDR3 has 12 residues. The CDR3: CASTDNVETQYF. The CDR3 DNA follows: TGCGCCAGCACCGATAACGTGGAGACCCAGTACTTC.

In its sample, this clonotype was seen a few times. V is TRBV12-3 or TRBV12-4 and J is TRBJ1-2; D might be TRBD1 (5 bases). CDR3 length: 14 residues. V gave up 3 bases and J gave up 8 bases, with 16 bases separating them. This CDR3 reads CASSFSERGGGYTF. The CDR3 DNA is TGTGCCAGCAGTTTTTCCGAAAGGGGTGGGGGCTACACCTTC.

The rearrangement uses TRBV5-5 and TRBJ1-1, with 11 nucleotides matching TRBD1. The CDR3 covers 13 residues. After removal of 0 bases from V and 10 bases from J, the junction contained 2 bases not matched to a gene. Germline CDR1 is SGHKS and CDR2 is YYEKEE (reference sequence). CDR3 sequence: CASSLGGQGGAFF. The CDR3 DNA follows: TGTGCCAGCAGCTTGGGGGGACAGGGGGGAGCTTTCTTT.

The chain is built from TRBV21-1 and TRBJ2-4; the table's TRBD2 call for D was not verified on the DNA. TRBV21-1 is annotated as a pseudogene. The length of the CDR3 is 16 residues. In nucleotides, the CDR3 is TGTGCCAGCAGCAAGCGGGGACTACTAGCCAAAAACATTCAGTACTTC. It codes for CASSKRGLLAKNIQYF.

The chain is built from TRBV6-1 and TRBJ1-5; D not certain. Trimming pared 4 bases from V and 3 bases from J, leaving 7 bases between. Germline loops: CDR1 MNHNS, CDR2 SASEGT. The CDR3 runs to 13 residues. The CDR3: CASSALVNQPQHF. Here the CDR3 DNA reads TGTGCCAGCAGTGCCCTCGTCAATCAGCCCCAGCATTTT.

The table lists this clonotype with a few counts. The genes are TRBV5-1 and TRBJ2-7; 7 bases are a match to TRBD2. The CDR3 covers 15 residues. V lost 1 base and J lost 0; bases outside the gene matches: 4. The V gene's germline CDR1 is SGHRS and CDR2 YFSETQ. DNA for the CDR3: TGCGCCAGCAGCTTGAAGGGCGGGAGCTCCTACGAGCAGTACTTC. Protein: CASSLKGGSSYEQYF.

Many counts were recorded for this clonotype. The V call is TRBV5-1, the J call TRBJ2-3; 7 positions match TRBD2. Germline V lookup: CDR1 SGHRS, CDR2 YFSETQ. The CDR3 has 16 residues. The trim removed 0 bases at V and 3 bases at J, leaving 7 bases unmatched. In nucleotides, the CDR3 is TGCGCCAGCAGCTTGGAGGGGCGGGAGAGGACAGATACGCAGTATTTT. Amino acids: CASSLEGRERTDTQYF.

This clonotype was seen at least ten times. This sequence joins TRBV6-1 and TRBJ1-4, with a tentative D call TRBD1 (6 bases). V was cut by 6 bases and J by 8 bases, with 22 bases left in between. The V gene's germline CDR1 is MNHNS and CDR2 SASEGT. CDR3 length equals 16 residues. CDR3 in DNA: TGTGCCAGCAGCCACGCCCCGGGGGGCGGAGAAGAAAAACTGTTTTTT. Translation: CASSHAPGGGEEKLFF.

The chain employs TRBV2 and TRBJ2-3; 8 bases fit TRBD1. This CDR3 has 14 residues. V lost 5 bases, J lost 5 bases, and 6 bases stayed unmatched. Germline V gives CDR1 SNHLY, CDR2 FYNNEI. CDR3 in amino acids: CASSLTGVGDTQYF. Written as DNA, the CDR3 is TGTGCCAGCAGTTTGACAGGGGTGGGAGATACGCAGTATTTT. Full variable domain (outside the CDR3, taken from reference TRBV2 and TRBJ2-3): EPEVTQTPSHQVTQMGQEVILRCVPISNHLYFYWYRQILGQKVEFLVSFYNNEISEKSEIFDDQFSVERPDGSNFTLKIRSTKLEDSAMYFCASSLTGVGDTQYFGPGTRLTVL.

The V gene is TRBV5-1, the J gene TRBJ2-1; D perhaps matches TRBD2 (5 bases). The CDR3 sequence is 16 residues long. Germline loops: CDR1 SGHRS, CDR2 YFSETQ. V was shortened by 0 bases and J by 7 bases, with 17 bases between the two germline ends. The CDR3 sequence is CASSLAGLPPGNEQFF. In DNA form, the CDR3 reads TGCGCCAGCAGCTTGGCAGGACTGCCCCCAGGAAATGAGCAGTTCTTC.

The rearrangement links TRBV7-2 to TRBJ2-5, with D perhaps matching TRBD2 (6 bases). CDR1 is SGHTA, CDR2 FQGNSA, per germline. With 3 bases removed from V and 2 bases from J, the gap between germline ends came to 19 bases. This CDR3 is 17 amino acids long. CDR3 protein: CASSFRAGSLTQETQYF. CDR3 DNA sequence: TGTGCCAGCAGCTTCAGGGCGGGGAGCTTAACGCAAGAGACCCAGTACTTC. Filled out from reference TRBV7-2 and TRBJ2-5, the complete variable domain reads GAGVSQSPSNKVTEKGKDVELRCDPISGHTALYWYRQSLGQGLEFLIYFQGNSAPDKSGLPSDRFSAERTGGSVSTLTIQRTQQEDSAVYLCASSFRAGSLTQETQYFGPGTRLLVL.

The chain links TRBV5-1 to TRBJ1-1, with unresolved D. The germline V gene encodes CDR1 SGHRS and CDR2 YFSETQ. This CDR3 spans 12 amino acids. The germline V and J ends were trimmed by 2 bases and 8 bases, with 10 bases remaining between them. Written as DNA, the CDR3 is TGCGCCAGCAGCTTATCTGGGCCCGAAGCTTTCTTT. Translating gives CASSLSGPEAFF.

In this sample, this clonotype turned up a few times. The genes are TRBV5-1 and TRBJ2-3, with D possibly TRBD2 on 6 matching bases. CDR3 size: 15 residues. Germline V lookup: CDR1 SGHRS, CDR2 YFSETQ. V lost 4 bases, J lost 2 bases, and 14 bases lay in between. In nucleotides, the CDR3 is TGCGCCAGCAGCGGAGGGCGGGGAGACACAGATACGCAGTATTTT. It translates to CASSGGRGDTDTQYF. The full variable domain, completed using reference TRBV5-1 and TRBJ2-3, is KAGVTQTPRYLIKTRGQQVTLSCSPISGHRSVSWYQQTPGQGLQFLFEYFSETQRNKGNFPGRFSGRQFSNSRSEMNVSTLELGDSALYLCASSGGRGDTDTQYFGPGTRLTVL.

This clonotype was detected a few times. The chain recombines TRBV5-1 with TRBJ1-2, with a possible D match to TRBD1 (5 bases). V shed 0 bases and J shed 8 bases, with 8 bases lying between them. This CDR3 has 12 amino acids. Germline CDR1 is SGHRS and CDR2 is YFSETQ. The CDR3 loop reads CASSLEGDGYTF. The CDR3 region has the DNA TGCGCCAGCAGCTTGGAAGGGGACGGCTACACCTTC.

This clonotype was detected only a few times. The chain recombines TRBV28 with TRBJ1-5, with 7 bases lining up with TRBD1. V lost 6 bases to trimming and J lost 0 bases; unmatched junction nucleotides: 5. The CDR3 has 15 amino acids. The germline CDR1 and CDR2 sequences are MDHEN and SYDVKM. The CDR3: CASSWGQPSNQPQHF. CDR3 coding DNA: TGTGCCAGCAGCTGGGGACAGCCTAGCAATCAGCCCCAGCATTTT. Full variable domain (rest looked up from reference TRBV28 and TRBJ1-5): DVKVTQSSRYLVKRTGEKVFLECVQDMDHENMFWYRQDPGLGLRLIYFSYDVKMKEKGDIPEGYSVSREKKERFSLILESASTNQTSMYLCASSWGQPSNQPQHFGDGTRLSIL.